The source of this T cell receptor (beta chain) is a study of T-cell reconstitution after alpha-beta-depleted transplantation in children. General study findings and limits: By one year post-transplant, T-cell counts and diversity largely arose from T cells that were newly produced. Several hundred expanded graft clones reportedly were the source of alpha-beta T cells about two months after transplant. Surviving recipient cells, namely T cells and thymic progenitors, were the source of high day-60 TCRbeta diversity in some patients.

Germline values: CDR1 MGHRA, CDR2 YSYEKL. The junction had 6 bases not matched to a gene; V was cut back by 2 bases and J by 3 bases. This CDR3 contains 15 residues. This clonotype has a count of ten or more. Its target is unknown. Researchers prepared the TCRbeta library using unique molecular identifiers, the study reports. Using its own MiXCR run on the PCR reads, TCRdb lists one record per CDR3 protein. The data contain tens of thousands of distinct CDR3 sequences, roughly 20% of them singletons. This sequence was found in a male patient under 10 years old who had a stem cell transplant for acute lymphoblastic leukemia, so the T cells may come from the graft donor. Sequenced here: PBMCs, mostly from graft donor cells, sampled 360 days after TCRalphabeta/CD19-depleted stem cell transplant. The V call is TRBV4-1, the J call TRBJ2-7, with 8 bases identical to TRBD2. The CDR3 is CASSQSSGEVYEQYF. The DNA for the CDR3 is TGCGCCAGCAGCCAAAGTAGCGGGGAGGTCTACGAGCAGTACTTC.